Sequencing of this TCR beta chain was carried out in a study of blood T cells in healthy people across ages. Overall study context: The template switching approach captured approximately one barcoded beta molecule for every two T cells.

A second PCR, run for roughly 7 to 11 cycles, used a sample-barcoded 5' primer plus a J-beta primer mix. TCRdb used MiXCR to reprocess the 5' RACE reads, holding one entry per CDR3 protein. This sample has a few hundred thousand distinct CDR3 sequences, with roughly a quarter found just once. The CDR3 contains 15 residues. V shed 6 bases and J shed 7 bases, with 18 bases lying between them. Looked up from germline, CDR1 is KGHDR and CDR2 is SFDVKD. Study-wide results and limits: The long-lived group displayed more naive CD4+ cells, plus higher diversity, than the aged donors did. Naive T cell percentage strongly correlated with TCR beta diversity.

In its sample, this clonotype was seen a few times. Antigen unknown. The clonotype was recovered from a woman aged 70 to 79 in good health. V and J are TRBV24-1 and TRBJ2-1, with D possibly TRBD2 on 6 matching bases. Sequenced material: blood. CDR3 bases: TGTGCCACCAGTCGGCGGGGTACAGTGGGGAATGAGCAGTTCTTC. This translates into CATSRRGTVGNEQFF.